The 17 T cell receptor beta chains reported below all come from one sample, sequenced in a study of blood T cell repertoires in COVID-19. The assay was immunoSEQ multiplex PCR, and TCRdb's table has in-frame clones only and misses some. The data hold about 110,000 clones, with roughly four fifths observed a single time. The sample was peripheral blood. The source is a man between 65 and 85 years old with acute or convalescent COVID-19.

J is TRBJ1-6 and V is TRBV7-3, with a possible D match to TRBD1 (5 bases). This CDR3 has 14 residues. V shed 4 bases and J shed 4 bases, with 8 bases lying between them. The germline gives CDR1 SGHTA, CDR2 FQGTGA. Here the CDR3 DNA reads TGTGCCAGCAGCTCCGGGACTTATAATTCACCCCTCCACTTT. It is translated as CASSSGTYNSPLHF.

A single count supports this clone. The chain joins TRBV7-9 to TRBJ1-5, with a weak D call TRBD1 (6 bases). The CDR3 has 15 residues. The V and J ends lost 4 bases and 5 bases respectively, with 15 bases between them. Germline V gene data show CDR1 as SEHNR and CDR2 as FQNEAQ (reference sequence). The CDR3, as DNA: TGTGCCAGCAGCTGGGGAACAGGGATTTATCAGCCCCAGCATTTT. It codes for CASSWGTGIYQPQHF.

The chain links TRBV9 to TRBJ2-7; 9 nucleotides agree with TRBD1. The CDR3 contains 15 residues. V dropped 4 bases and J dropped 4; count of bases not matched to a gene: 9. CDR1 is SGDLS, CDR2 YYNGEE, per germline. CDR3 region: CASSPRGQGFYEQYF. CDR3 DNA: TGTGCCAGCAGCCCCCGGGGACAGGGCTTTTACGAGCAGTACTTC.

The gene calls are TRBV18 and TRBJ2-5; D is perhaps TRBD2 (7 bases). Germline CDR1 KGHSH, CDR2 LQKENI. The CDR3 totals 14 residues. V was pared by 4 bases and J by 5 bases, with 14 bases between. CDR3 residues: CASSQGGRLETQYF. The CDR3 nucleotides are TGTGCCAGCTCACAGGGGGGGCGTTTGGAGACCCAGTACTTC.

The rearrangement links TRBV10-3 to TRBJ2-3, with 7 bases lining up with TRBD1. This CDR3 contains 14 residues. CDR1 ENHRY and CDR2 SYGVKD come from the germline V gene. V trimming: 6 bases; J trimming: 1 base; junction bases outside the gene matches: 4. The CDR3 nucleotides read TGTGCCATCAGGAGTGGACAGGGCACAGATACGCAGTATTTT. Amino acids: CAIRSGQGTDTQYF.

V gene TRBV5-1 combines with J gene TRBJ2-6; D remains ambiguous. V gave up 0 bases and J gave up 0 bases, with 10 bases separating them. This CDR3 contains 17 residues. Germline V gene data show CDR1 as SGHRS and CDR2 as YFSETQ. In DNA form, the CDR3 reads TGCGCCAGCAGCTTGGGACTGGAGTTCTCTGGGGCCAACGTCCTGACTTTC. It specifies CASSLGLEFSGANVLTF.

The CDR3 bases are TGTGCCAGCAGCCCAACATCAACCTATGGCTACACCTTC. This gives the protein CASSPTSTYGYTF. This rearrangement joins TRBV7-3 to TRBJ1-2; D call uncertain. V was clipped by 5 bases and J by 4 bases, with 11 bases between them. Germline CDR1 and CDR2: SGHTA and FQGTGA. The length of the CDR3 is 13 residues. Full variable domain (rest looked up from reference TRBV7-3 and TRBJ1-2): GAGVSQTPSNKVTEKGKYVELRCDPISGHTALYWYRQSLGQGPEFLIYFQGTGAADDSGLPNDRFFAVRPEGSVSTLKIQRTERGDSAVYLCASSPTSTYGYTFGSGTRLTVV.

In this sample, this clone turned up a few times. The rearrangement links TRBV5-6 to TRBJ2-6; the D gene is possibly TRBD1 (6 bases). Germline-derived CDR1 and CDR2 are SGHDT and YYEEEE. This CDR3 is 15 amino acids long. Trimming removed 5 bases from V and 4 bases from J, with 13 bases in between. The chain's CDR3 is CASRPSGAGANVLTF. CDR3 coding DNA: TGTGCCAGCAGGCCCTCAGGGGCGGGGGCCAACGTCCTGACTTTC.

CDR3 sequence: CASHDQGNYGYTF. CDR3 coding DNA: TGTGCCAGCCATGATCAGGGAAACTATGGCTACACCTTC. This chain uses TRBV5-6 with TRBJ1-2; possibly TRBD1 for D (5 bases). Trimming removed 7 bases at V and 2 bases at J, with 12 bases between. This CDR3 has 13 amino acids. Germline CDR1 SGHDT, CDR2 YYEEEE.

V usage is TRBV2 and J usage is TRBJ2-2, with 8 bases identical to TRBD2. CDR3 length equals 15 residues. Germline CDR1 and CDR2: SNHLY and FYNNEI. Germline trimming cut 8 bases from V and 1 base from J; bases unmatched to any gene: 6. The CDR3 nucleotides read TGTGCCAGCGATCTAGCGGGCAAGAACACCGGGGAGCTGTTTTTT. This translates into CASDLAGKNTGELFF.

The chain is built from TRBV18 and TRBJ2-2; 7 nucleotides agree with TRBD1. Germline CDR1 is KGHSH and CDR2 is LQKENI. The CDR3 consists of 14 residues. Unmatched junction bases numbered 4, after V lost 4 bases and J lost 5 bases. CDR3 region: CASSQTTGTGELFF. The CDR3 DNA reads as TGTGCCAGCTCACAAACGACAGGGACCGGGGAGCTGTTTTTT.

The V call is TRBV28, the J call TRBJ2-7; 7 bases line up with TRBD1. The CDR3 is made up of 12 amino acids. After removal of 6 bases from V and 7 bases from J, the junction contained 6 bases not matched to a gene. Germline V lookup: CDR1 MDHEN, CDR2 SYDVKM. Written as DNA, the CDR3 is TGTGCCAGCAGGGAACGGGACAGAGAGCAGTACTTC. It encodes CASRERDREQYF.

This clone was recorded only once. This chain uses TRBV5-4 with TRBJ2-1, with TRBD1 matching 10 bases. V dropped 0 bases and J dropped 5; count of bases not matched to a gene: 2. CDR3 length: 15 residues. Germline V CDR1 and CDR2: SGHNT, YYREEE (reference sequence). CDR3 bases: TGTGCCAGCAGCTTGGGAGGGACAGGGGACAATGAGCAGTTCTTC. Its translation is CASSLGGTGDNEQFF.

CDR3 sequence reads: CASSLGGLAYEQYF. The DNA of the CDR3 is TGCGCCAGCAGCTTGGGGGGCCTGGCCTACGAGCAGTACTTC. The genes are TRBV5-1 and TRBJ2-7; possible D gene TRBD1, 5 bases. This CDR3 comprises 14 residues. Germline V lookup: CDR1 SGHRS, CDR2 YFSETQ. Trimming took off 0 bases at V and 2 bases at J, with 9 bases between the two ends.

The V call is TRBV5-1, the J call TRBJ2-6; possibly TRBD1 for D (6 bases). The CDR3 is made up of 15 amino acids. CDR1 is SGHRS and CDR2 is YFSETQ in the germline V gene. Trimming pared 0 bases from V and 2 bases from J, leaving 6 bases between. DNA of the CDR3: TGCGCCAGCAGCTTGGACAGGGCTGGGGCCAACGTCCTGACTTTC. Its translation is CASSLDRAGANVLTF.

J is TRBJ2-5 and V is TRBV6-5, with TRBD2 matching 8 bases. The CDR3 is made up of 13 amino acids. CDR1 MNHEY and CDR2 SVGAGI come from the germline V gene. V was pared by 6 bases and J by 5 bases, with 5 bases of the junction left unmatched. The CDR3 sequence is CASRGTSTETQYF. DNA of the CDR3: TGTGCCAGCAGGGGGACTAGTACTGAGACCCAGTACTTC.

The rearrangement joins TRBV28 to TRBJ1-2, with TRBD1 as a possible D gene (6 bases). The germline V gene has CDR1 MDHEN and CDR2 SYDVKM. CDR3 length: 15 residues. V was clipped by 2 bases and J by 3 bases, with 13 bases between them. The CDR3 loop is CASSLRSGVDYGYTF. The DNA for the CDR3 is TGTGCCAGCAGTTTACGGTCAGGGGTTGACTATGGCTACACCTTC.